The entry that follows covers one T cell receptor (beta chain) sequence. What it binds is unknown. Naive CD8 cells comprised CD45RO-negative, CCR7-positively selected cells, excluding terminally differentiated effector memory CD45RA+ cells. The assay was immunoSEQ multiplex PCR, and TCRdb's table has in-frame clones only and misses some. The repertoire holds about 600,000 clones, with 95% to 96% as singletons. The source of the sample is a study of shared clonotypes between healthy human individuals. The study's findings and limits: Compared with memory subsets, naive subsets generally had larger estimated richness. The sole specimen, blood, was sampled, and tissue repertoires likely differ.

Input material: naive CD8+ T cells sorted from blood. The TCR was taken from a woman in her thirties in good health.

The CDR3 is CASSPTSVIFSYEQYF. The CDR3 DNA sequence: TGTGCCAGCAGTCCTACTAGCGTGATCTTCTCCTACGAGCAGTACTTC. This chain links TRBV11-2 with TRBJ2-7; 7 positions match TRBD2. In germline, CDR1 is SGHAT, CDR2 FQNNGV. The CDR3 runs 16 residues. V was pared by 6 bases and J by 0 bases, with 11 bases of the junction left unmatched.